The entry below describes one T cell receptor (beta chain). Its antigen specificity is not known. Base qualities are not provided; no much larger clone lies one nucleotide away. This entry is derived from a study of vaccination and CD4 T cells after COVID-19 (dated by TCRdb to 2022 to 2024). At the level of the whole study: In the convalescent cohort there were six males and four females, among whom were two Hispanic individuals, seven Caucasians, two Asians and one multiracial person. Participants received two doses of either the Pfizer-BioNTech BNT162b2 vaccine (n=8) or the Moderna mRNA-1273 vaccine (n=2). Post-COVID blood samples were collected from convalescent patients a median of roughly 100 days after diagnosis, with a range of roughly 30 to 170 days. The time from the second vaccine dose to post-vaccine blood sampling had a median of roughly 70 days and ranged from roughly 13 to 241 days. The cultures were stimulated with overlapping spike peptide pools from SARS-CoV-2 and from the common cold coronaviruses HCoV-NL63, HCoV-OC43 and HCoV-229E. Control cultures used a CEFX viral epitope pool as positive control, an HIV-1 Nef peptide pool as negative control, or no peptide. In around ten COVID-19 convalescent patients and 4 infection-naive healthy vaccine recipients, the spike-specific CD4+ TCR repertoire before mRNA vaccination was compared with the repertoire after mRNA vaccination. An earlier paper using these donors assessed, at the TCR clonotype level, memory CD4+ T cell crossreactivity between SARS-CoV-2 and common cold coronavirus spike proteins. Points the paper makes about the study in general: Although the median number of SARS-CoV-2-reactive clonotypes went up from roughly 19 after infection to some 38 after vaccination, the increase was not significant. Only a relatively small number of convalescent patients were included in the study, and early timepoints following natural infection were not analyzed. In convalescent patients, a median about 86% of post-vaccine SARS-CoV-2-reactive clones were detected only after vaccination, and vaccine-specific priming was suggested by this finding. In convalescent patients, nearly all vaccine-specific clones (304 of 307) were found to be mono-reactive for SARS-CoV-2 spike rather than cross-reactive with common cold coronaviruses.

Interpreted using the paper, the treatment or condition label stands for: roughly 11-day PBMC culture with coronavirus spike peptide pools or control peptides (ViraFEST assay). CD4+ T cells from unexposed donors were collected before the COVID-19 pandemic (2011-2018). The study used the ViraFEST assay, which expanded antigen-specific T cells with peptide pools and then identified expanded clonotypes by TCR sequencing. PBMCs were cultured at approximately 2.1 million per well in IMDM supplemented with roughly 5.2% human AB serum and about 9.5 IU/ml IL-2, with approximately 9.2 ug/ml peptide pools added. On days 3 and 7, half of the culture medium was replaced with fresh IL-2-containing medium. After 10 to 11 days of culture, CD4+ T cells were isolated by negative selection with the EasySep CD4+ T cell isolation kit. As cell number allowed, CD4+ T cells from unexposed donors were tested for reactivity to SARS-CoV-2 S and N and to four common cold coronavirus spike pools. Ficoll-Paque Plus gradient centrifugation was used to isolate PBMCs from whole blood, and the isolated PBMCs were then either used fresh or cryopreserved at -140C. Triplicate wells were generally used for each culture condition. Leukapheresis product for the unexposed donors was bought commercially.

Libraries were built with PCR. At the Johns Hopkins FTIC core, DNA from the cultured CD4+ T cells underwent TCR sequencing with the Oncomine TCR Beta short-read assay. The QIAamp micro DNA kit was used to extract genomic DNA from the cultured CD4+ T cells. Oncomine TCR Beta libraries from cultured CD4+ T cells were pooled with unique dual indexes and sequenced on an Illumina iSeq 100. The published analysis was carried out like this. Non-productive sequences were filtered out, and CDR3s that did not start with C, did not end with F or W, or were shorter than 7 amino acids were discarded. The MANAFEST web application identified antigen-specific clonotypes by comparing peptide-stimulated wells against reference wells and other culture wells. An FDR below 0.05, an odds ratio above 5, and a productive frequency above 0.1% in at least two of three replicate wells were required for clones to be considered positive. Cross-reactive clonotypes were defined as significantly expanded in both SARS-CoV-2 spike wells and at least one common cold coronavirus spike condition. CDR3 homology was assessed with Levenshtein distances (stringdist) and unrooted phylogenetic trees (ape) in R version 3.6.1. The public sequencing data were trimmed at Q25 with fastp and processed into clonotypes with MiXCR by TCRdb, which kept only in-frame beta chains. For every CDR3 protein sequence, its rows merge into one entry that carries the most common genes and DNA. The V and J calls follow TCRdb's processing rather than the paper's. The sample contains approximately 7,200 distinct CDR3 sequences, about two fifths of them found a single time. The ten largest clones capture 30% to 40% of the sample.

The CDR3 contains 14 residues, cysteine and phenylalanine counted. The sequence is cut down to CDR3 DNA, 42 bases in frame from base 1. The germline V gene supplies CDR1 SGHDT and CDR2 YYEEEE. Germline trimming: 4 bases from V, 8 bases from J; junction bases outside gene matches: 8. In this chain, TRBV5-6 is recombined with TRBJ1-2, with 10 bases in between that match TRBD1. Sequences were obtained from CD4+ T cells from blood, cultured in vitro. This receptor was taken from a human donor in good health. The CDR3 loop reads CASSATGGGGGYTF. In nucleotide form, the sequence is TGTGCCAGCAGCGCGACAGGGGGCGGCGGGGGCTACACCTTC.